This passage covers 14 T cell receptor beta chains from one sample sequenced in a study of radiation and T cells in renal cell carcinoma. As for time point: blood 2 weeks post-SBRT. Treatment noted: 15 Gy SBRT to primary tumor, nephrectomy 4 weeks later. Assay: immunoSEQ multiplex PCR; the TCRdb copy retains only in-frame clones and omits some. The sample lists some 120,000 clones, 85% to 90% occurring once. Sequenced here: blood, sampled from a patient whose treatment included radiotherapy and nephrectomy. Receptor source: a woman between 65 and 79 years old with renal cell carcinoma.

The genes are TRBV18 and TRBJ1-2, with no clear D. V was clipped by 6 bases and J by 1 base, with 9 bases between them. Germline lookup yields CDR1 KGHSH and CDR2 LQKENI. The CDR3 is 13 residues long. The CDR3 loop reads CASSSESNYGYTF. The CDR3 DNA sequence: TGTGCCAGCTCTAGCGAGAGTAACTATGGCTACACCTTC.

This clone appeared a few times. The rearrangement joins TRBV15 to TRBJ1-6; D is uncertain. Germline values: CDR1 LNHNV, CDR2 YYDKDF (reference sequence). This CDR3 is built from 14 residues. The V end lost 0 bases, the J end lost 9 bases, and 9 bases lay between the germline ends. For the CDR3, the DNA is TGTGCCACCAGCAGAGAACACCAAGGTTCACCCCTCCACTTT. It specifies CATSREHQGSPLHF.

This sequence joins TRBV7-2 and TRBJ1-2; 9 bases are a match to TRBD1. The length of the CDR3 is 16 residues. Germline CDR1 and CDR2: SGHTA and FQGNSA. The V gene end was trimmed by 6 bases and the J gene end by 0 bases; junction bases not matched to a gene: 8. CDR3 amino acids: CASSRDRVPTNYGYTF. The CDR3 DNA follows: TGTGCCAGCAGTCGGGACAGGGTCCCCACTAACTATGGCTACACCTTC.

The chain employs TRBV7-3 and TRBJ1-6, with TRBD1 matching 7 bases. From germline, CDR1 is SGHTA and CDR2 FQGTGA. With 1 base clipped from V and 7 bases from J, the junction kept 4 bases outside the gene matches. This CDR3 is built from 15 residues. The CDR3 reads CASSLRGQPNSPLHF. For the CDR3, the DNA is TGTGCCAGCAGCTTAAGGGGACAGCCAAATTCACCCCTCCACTTT.

The chain recombines TRBV11-2 with TRBJ1-6; weak D call: TRBD1 (6 bases). Germline CDR1 and CDR2: SGHAT and FQNNGV. Trimming took off 7 bases at V and 5 bases at J, with 12 bases between the two ends. The CDR3 covers 14 residues. In nucleotides, the CDR3 is TGTGCCAGCAACCTCAGGGGTAATAATTCACCCCTCCACTTT. Translation: CASNLRGNNSPLHF. The entire variable domain, with the rest obtained from reference TRBV11-2 and TRBJ1-6, is as follows: EAGVAQSPRYKIIEKRQSVAFWCNPISGHATLYWYQQILGQGPKLLIQFQNNGVVDDSQLPKDRFSAERLKGVDSTLKIQPAKLEDSAVYLCASNLRGNNSPLHFGNGTRLTVT.

The rearrangement links TRBV28 to TRBJ2-7, with D possibly TRBD2 on 7 matching bases. CDR3 length: 15 residues. Per the germline V gene, CDR1 is MDHEN and CDR2 is SYDVKM. Trimming pared 2 bases from V and 0 bases from J, leaving 11 bases between. In DNA form, the CDR3 reads TGTGCCAGCAGTTTAGGGGGGGCGAGCTCCTACGAGCAGTACTTC. Translating it yields CASSLGGASSYEQYF.

This chain links TRBV6-1 with TRBJ1-5; no reliable D call. This CDR3 region has 14 residues. Germline V gene sequence: CDR1 MNHNS, CDR2 SASEGT. The V end was cut by 8 bases, the J end by 6 bases, with 17 bases between. CDR3 region: CASLGAGEGQPQHF. CDR3 sequence (DNA): TGTGCCAGCCTCGGTGCCGGGGAAGGTCAGCCCCAGCATTTT.

The chain joins TRBV9 to TRBJ1-2; TRBD1 is a possible D gene (6 bases). This CDR3 contains 14 residues. The ends were cut back, 3 bases at V and 5 bases at J, with 14 bases in the middle. Germline CDR1 SGDLS, CDR2 YYNGEE. The CDR3 loop is CASSGPRGGYGYTF. DNA of the CDR3: TGTGCCAGCAGCGGACCCAGGGGAGGGTATGGCTACACCTTC.

This rearrangement joins TRBV28 to TRBJ1-2; D is unresolved. The germline V gene encodes CDR1 MDHEN and CDR2 SYDVKM. V dropped 2 bases and J dropped 4 bases, with 5 bases sitting between them. This CDR3 contains 12 residues. The CDR3 nucleotides read TGTGCCAGCAGTTTAGGGGTCTATGGCTACACCTTC. It encodes CASSLGVYGYTF.

This clone has more than one count but fewer than ten. The chain recombines TRBV7-8 with TRBJ2-3; 9 nucleotides match TRBD2. Unmatched junction bases numbered 13, after V lost 6 bases and J lost 3 bases. The CDR3 spans 17 residues. In germline, CDR1 is SGHVS, CDR2 FQNEAQ. The CDR3 region has the DNA TGTGCCAGCAGTACACGGGCTAGCGGGGTTGGGACAGATACGCAGTATTTT. The encoded protein is CASSTRASGVGTDTQYF. The variable domain in full, with the rest retrieved from reference TRBV7-8 and TRBJ2-3, is GAGVSQSPRYKVAKRGQDVALRCDPISGHVSLFWYQQALGQGPEFLTYFQNEAQLDKSGLPSDRFFAERPEGSVSTLKIQRTQQEDSAVYLCASSTRASGVGTDTQYFGPGTRLTVL.

Note on this clone: Other DNA sequences in this specimen translate into the identical CDR3. The rearrangement links TRBV5-4 to TRBJ1-1, with 8 nucleotides matching TRBD1. V lost 4 bases and J lost 1; bases outside the gene matches: 3. CDR3 size: 14 residues. Germline CDR1 is SGHNT and CDR2 is YYREEE (reference sequence). In DNA form, the CDR3 reads TGTGCCAGCAGCCGTGGACAGGGGAACACTGAAGCTTTCTTT. Its translation is CASSRGQGNTEAFF.

To note about this clone: Additional DNA sequences in this sample encode the identical CDR3. V gene TRBV28 combines with J gene TRBJ2-5, with 12 bases matching TRBD2. Trimming cost V 5 bases and J 2 bases; bases outside gene matches: 0. The CDR3 consists of 14 residues. Germline-derived CDR1 and CDR2 are MDHEN and SYDVKM. CDR3 protein: CASSLAGGQETQYF. The CDR3 region has the DNA TGTGCCAGCAGTCTAGCGGGGGGGCAAGAGACCCAGTACTTC.

This rearrangement joins TRBV2 to TRBJ2-2; 8 bases agree with TRBD1. V shed 6 bases and J 5 bases; nucleotides not matched to a gene: 8. This CDR3 is 15 amino acids long. Germline V gene sequence: CDR1 SNHLY, CDR2 FYNNEI. In DNA form, the CDR3 reads TGTGCCAGCAGGGAAAGACAGGGGTGGACCGGGGAGCTGTTTTTT. As protein: CASRERQGWTGELFF.

This CDR3 reads CASSEDVRGLRGGEQYF. The CDR3 DNA reads TGTGCCAGCAGTGAAGATGTTAGGGGCCTCCGGGGCGGGGAGCAGTACTTC. The chain joins TRBV6-1 to TRBJ2-7; D possibly uses TRBD1 or TRBD2 (5 bases each). The CDR3 runs to 17 residues. Trimming took 1 base from V and 7 from J, leaving 23 bases between them. The germline gives CDR1 MNHNS, CDR2 SASEGT.